This T cell receptor (beta chain) appears in the sequencing data of a study of blood T cell repertoires in COVID-19. Across the whole study: Both acute and convalescent COVID-19 samples were obtained from the United States, Italy and Spain. Sample material is recorded as cDNA or gDNA derived from T cells, B-cell-depleted T cells, or PBMCs.

J was trimmed by 3 bases and V by 3 bases; bases with no gene match: 9. From germline, CDR1 is SGHTA and CDR2 FQGNSA. The CDR3 totals 16 residues. In the source study's methods: Cell counts per sample came from amplifying reference gene primers. TCRdb's copy holds only in-frame clones and misses some; the assay was immunoSEQ multiplex PCR. That table furnishes V, J and clone size, whereas the DNA furnished D and trimming. The sample has 90,000 to 150,000 clones, about 90% seen once. The clonotype was recovered from a woman aged 50 to 60 with active or convalescent COVID-19. Sample: peripheral blood. The rearrangement uses TRBV7-2 and TRBJ2-3, with 7 bases identical to TRBD2. CDR3 DNA sequence: TGTGCCAGCAGCTTTGCCGGACCGGGGGGAACAGATACGCAGTATTTT. This codes for CASSFAGPGGTDTQYF. Drawing the rest from reference TRBV7-2 and TRBJ2-3, the complete variable domain is GAGVSQSPSNKVTEKGKDVELRCDPISGHTALYWYRQSLGQGLEFLIYFQGNSAPDKSGLPSDRFSAERTGGSVSTLTIQRTQQEDSAVYLCASSFAGPGGTDTQYFGPGTRLTVL.